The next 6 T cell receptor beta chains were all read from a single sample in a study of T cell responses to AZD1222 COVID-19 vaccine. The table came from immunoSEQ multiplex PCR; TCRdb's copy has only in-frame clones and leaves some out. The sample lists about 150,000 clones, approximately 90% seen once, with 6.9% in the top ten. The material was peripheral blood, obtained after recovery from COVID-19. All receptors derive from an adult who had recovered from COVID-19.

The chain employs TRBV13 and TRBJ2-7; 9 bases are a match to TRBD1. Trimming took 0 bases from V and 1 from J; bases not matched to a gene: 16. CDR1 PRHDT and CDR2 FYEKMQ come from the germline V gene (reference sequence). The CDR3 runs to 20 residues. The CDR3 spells CASSLGLWAFGQGLSYEQYF. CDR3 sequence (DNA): TGTGCCAGCAGCTTAGGCCTATGGGCTTTCGGACAGGGGTTATCCTACGAGCAGTACTTC.

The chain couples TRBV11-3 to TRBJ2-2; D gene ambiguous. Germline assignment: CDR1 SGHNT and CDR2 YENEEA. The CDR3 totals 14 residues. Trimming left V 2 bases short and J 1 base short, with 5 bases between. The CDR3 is CASSLKRNTGELFF. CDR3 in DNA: TGTGCCAGCAGCTTAAAACGGAACACCGGGGAGCTGTTTTTT.

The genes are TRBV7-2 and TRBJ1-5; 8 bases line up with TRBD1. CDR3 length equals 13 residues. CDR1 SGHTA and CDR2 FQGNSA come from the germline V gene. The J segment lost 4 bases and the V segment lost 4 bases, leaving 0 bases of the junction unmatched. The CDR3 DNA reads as TGTGCCAGCAGCTACAGGGGGAATCAGCCCCAGCATTTT. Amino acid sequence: CASSYRGNQPQHF.

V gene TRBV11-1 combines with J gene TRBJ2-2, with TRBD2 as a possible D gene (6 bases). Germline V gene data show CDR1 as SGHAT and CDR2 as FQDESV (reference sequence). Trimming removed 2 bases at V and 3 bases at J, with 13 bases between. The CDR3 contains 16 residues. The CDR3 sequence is CASSLNAGMDTGELFF. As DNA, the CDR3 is TGTGCCAGCAGCTTAAACGCGGGGATGGACACCGGGGAGCTGTTTTTT.

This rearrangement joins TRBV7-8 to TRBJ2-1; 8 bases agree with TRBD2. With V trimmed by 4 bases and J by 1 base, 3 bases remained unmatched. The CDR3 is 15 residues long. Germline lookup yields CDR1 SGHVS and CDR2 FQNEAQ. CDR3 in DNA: TGTGCCAGCAGCTCATCTAGCGGGTCCTACAATGAGCAGTTCTTC. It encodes CASSSSSGSYNEQFF.

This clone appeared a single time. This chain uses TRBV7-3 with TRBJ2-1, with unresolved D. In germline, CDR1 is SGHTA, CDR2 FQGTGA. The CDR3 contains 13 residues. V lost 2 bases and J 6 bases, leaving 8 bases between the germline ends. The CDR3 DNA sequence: TGTGCCAGCAGCTTACTACTCTTCAATGAGCAGTTCTTC. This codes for CASSLLLFNEQFF.